Each of the 10 T cell receptor beta chains below was sequenced from the same sample in a study of T-cell reconstitution after alpha-beta-depleted transplantation in children. Unique molecular identifiers were used to barcode this TCRbeta library. TCRdb fed the PCR reads into MiXCR, producing one record per CDR3 protein. The repertoire holds 220,000 or so distinct CDR3 sequences, with around 8% as singletons. This sample comprised PBMCs, mostly from graft donor cells, obtained 180 days after TCRalphabeta/CD19-depleted stem cell transplant. These receptors originate from a male patient aged 10 to 17 who had a stem cell transplant for acute lymphoblastic leukemia, so the T cells may come from the graft donor.

Ten or more counts support this clonotype. The chain is built from TRBV20-1 and TRBJ1-1; 7 nucleotides agree with TRBD1. The J segment lost 1 base and the V segment lost 0 bases, leaving 5 bases of the junction unmatched. CDR3 length: 15 amino acids. Per the germline V gene, CDR1 is DFQATT and CDR2 is SNEGSKA (reference sequence). The CDR3 is CSARDRAGGNTEAFF. CDR3 nucleotide sequence: TGCAGTGCTAGAGATCGGGCAGGGGGGAACACTGAAGCTTTCTTT.

The gene calls are TRBV20-1 and TRBJ2-1; possible D gene TRBD2, 5 bases. The CDR3 covers 13 residues. Germline CDR1 DFQATT, CDR2 SNEGSKA (reference sequence). Trimming removed 1 base from V and 7 bases from J, with 11 bases in between. The CDR3 bases are TGCAGTGCTAGAGGCCGGACTGAGAATGAGCAGTTCTTC. As protein: CSARGRTENEQFF.

This clonotype has a count of ten or more. This rearrangement joins TRBV7-9 to TRBJ2-7; 11 positions agree with TRBD2. Per germline, CDR1 SEHNR and CDR2 FQNEAQ (reference sequence). The CDR3 sequence is 16 residues long. The V segment lost 5 bases and the J segment 7 bases; nucleotides outside the gene matches: 13. In nucleotides, the CDR3 is TGTGCCAGCAGCCCTAGGTTAGCGGGAGGGCCGGAAGAGCAGTACTTC. Translation: CASSPRLAGGPEEQYF.

Worth noting for this clonotype: A read error is possible here, since a much larger clone lies one base away. The chain combines TRBV23-1 with TRBJ2-7; D unclear. TRBV23-1 is designated an ORF whose function remains uncertain. Trimming shortened V by 3 bases and J by 5 bases, and 11 bases separated the two germline ends. CDR3 size: 13 residues. The CDR3 DNA sequence: TGCGCCAGCAGTCACCTCGCTCGCGACGAGCAGTACTTC. As protein: CASSHLARDEQYF.

This clonotype was seen repeatedly, ten times or more. This CDR3 is CASSQAGRQGTEAFF. CDR3 coding DNA: TGTGCCAGCAGCCAAGCCGGGAGACAAGGGACTGAAGCTTTCTTT. The chain uses TRBV4-2 and TRBJ1-1; D remains ambiguous. Trimming stripped 1 base from V and 5 bases from J, with 14 bases between. Germline values: CDR1 LGHNA, CDR2 YNFKEQ. The CDR3 spans 15 residues.

The chain links TRBV5-1 to TRBJ2-5, with 11 bases that match TRBD2. Germline assignment: CDR1 SGHRS and CDR2 YFSETQ. V shed 5 bases, J shed 3 bases, and the junction held 12 bases outside the gene matches. The CDR3 is 17 amino acids. CDR3 sequence: CASRKLPPGLAEETQYF. CDR3 coding DNA: TGCGCCAGCAGAAAATTACCACCGGGACTAGCGGAAGAGACCCAGTACTTC.

This clonotype appeared a few times. The J gene is TRBJ1-2, the V gene TRBV7-9, with TRBD1 matching over 7 bases. CDR3 length: 16 residues. The germline gives CDR1 SEHNR, CDR2 FQNEAQ (reference sequence). The trim removed 0 bases at V and 4 bases at J, leaving 8 bases unmatched. The chain's CDR3 is CASSLAGETGTYGYTF. The DNA of the CDR3 is TGTGCCAGCAGCTTAGCGGGGGAGACAGGGACCTATGGCTACACCTTC.

The table lists this clonotype with many counts. The chain uses TRBV10-3 and TRBJ1-1; 7 nucleotides align to TRBD1. CDR1 is ENHRY and CDR2 is SYGVKD in the germline V gene. V was pared by 4 bases and J by 2 bases, with 7 bases of the junction left unmatched. The CDR3 runs to 15 residues. CDR3 DNA: TGTGCCATCAGTGGGGGACAGCCTTTTAACACTGAAGCTTTCTTT. This sequence encodes CAISGGQPFNTEAFF.

CDR3 residues: CASTEVVKETQYF. The DNA for the CDR3 is TGTGCCAGCACCGAGGTCGTTAAAGAGACCCAGTACTTC. This chain links TRBV28 with TRBJ2-5; the D is unclear. The CDR3 covers 13 residues. V was trimmed by 7 bases and J by 3 bases, leaving 12 bases between them. Per germline, CDR1 MDHEN and CDR2 SYDVKM. Variable domain in full (rest from reference TRBV28 and TRBJ2-5): DVKVTQSSRYLVKRTGEKVFLECVQDMDHENMFWYRQDPGLGLRLIYFSYDVKMKEKGDIPEGYSVSREKKERFSLILESASTNQTSMYLCASTEVVKETQYFGPGTRLLVL.

This clonotype was seen many times. This chain links TRBV10-3 with TRBJ1-1; D ambiguous. From germline, CDR1 is ENHRY and CDR2 SYGVKD. V was cut by 4 bases and J by 3 bases, with 12 bases left in between. The CDR3 contains 14 residues. CDR3 bases: TGTGCCATCAGTGGTTGGTCAGAGGACACTGAAGCTTTCTTT. Its translation is CAISGWSEDTEAFF.